A selection of T cell receptor beta chains follows, all from one sample in a study of identical twins. TCRdb fed the 5' RACE reads into MiXCR, producing one record per CDR3 protein. Here the sample spans some 500,000 distinct CDR3 sequences, approximately 15% being singletons. This sample also appeared in a second study, on yellow fever vaccine responses in identical twins.

The material sequenced was CD4+ T cells sorted from blood. These receptors all stem from a woman in her late teens or twenties in good health. CDR3s include the opening cysteine and the closing phenylalanine or tryptophan. The D gene is left open where the match is weak. Size is omitted from some rows. Given values are once, few, many or a class for expanded clones.

few	TRBD1	TRBJ2-7	TRBV12-3/TRBV12-4	TGTGCCAGCAGCCCCGGGACAGGGGCGGGAGTGCAGTACTTC	CASSPGTGAGVQYF
-	-	TRBJ2-1	TRBV6-2/TRBV6-3	TGTGCCAGCAGTTACTCGAACGTACGGTGGAACAATGAGCAGTTCTTC	CASSYSNVRWNNEQFF
few	TRBD1	TRBJ2-5	TRBV11-1	TGTGCCAGCAGCCCGGGACAGTCAGAGACCCAGTACTTC	CASSPGQSETQYF
many	-	TRBJ1-5	TRBV20-1	TGCAGTGCTAGAGGGGGACCTGGGGGGCAACTTAATCAGCCCCAGCATTTT	CSARGGPGGQLNQPQHF
-	-	TRBJ1-2	TRBV5-1	TGCGCCAGCAGCCTACGGGACGGAACGTATGGCTACACCTTC	CASSLRDGTYGYTF
many	TRBD1	TRBJ2-1	TRBV7-2	TGTGCCAGCAGCGCGGACAGGGGACTTTACAATGAGCAGTTCTTC	CASSADRGLYNEQFF
many	TRBD1	TRBJ2-7	TRBV12-3/TRBV12-4	TGTGCCAGCAGGCTTCGGACAGGGGGCAACTACGAGCAGTACTTC	CASRLRTGGNYEQYF
-	-	TRBJ2-3	TRBV28	TGTGCCAGCACCCTTGGTTGGGGGGCAGATACGCAGTATTTT	CASTLGWGADTQYF
few	TRBD1	TRBJ2-5	TRBV14	TGTGCCAGCAGCCAAGAGCAGAAAAGGACAGGGACCCCTTCCCAAGAGACCCAGTACTTC	CASSQEQKRTGTPSQETQYF
many	-	TRBJ2-1	TRBV2	TGTGCCAGCAGTACTCAGGGAAGAGGCAATGAGCAGTTCTTC	CASSTQGRGNEQFF
-	-	TRBJ2-7	TRBV20-1	TGCAGTGCTAGAAGTAGTCAACCCTACGAGCAGTACTTC	CSARSSQPYEQYF
few	-	TRBJ2-3	TRBV11-2	TGTGCCAGCAGCCCACCCGGTTTCACGGTCGCAGATACGCAGTATTTT	CASSPPGFTVADTQYF
-	-	TRBJ1-2	TRBV6-5	TGTGCCAGCAGTTCGACAGCTAACTATGGCTACACCTTC	CASSSTANYGYTF
few	-	TRBJ2-4	TRBV19	TGTGCCAGTAGTATGGAGCCTAGCGTACAAAACATTCAGTACTTC	CASSMEPSVQNIQYF
-	-	TRBJ2-7	TRBV7-2	TGTGCCAGCAGCGGCGGGACGGACCTCTACGAGCAGTACTTC	CASSGGTDLYEQYF
few	-	TRBJ2-5	TRBV11-2	TGTGCCAGCAGCTTAGATGCCCAGACCCAAGAGACCCAGTACTTC	CASSLDAQTQETQYF
few	TRBD1	TRBJ2-1	TRBV28	TGTGCCAGCAGTGGTCTTGGTGGGACAGGGCCCTACAATGAGCAGTTCTTC	CASSGLGGTGPYNEQFF
-	TRBD2	TRBJ2-3	TRBV19	TGTGCCAGTAGGGAACGGGGGGCAGATACGCAGTATTTT	CASRERGADTQYF
few	TRBD2	TRBJ2-1	TRBV6-2/TRBV6-3	TGTGCCAGCAGTTACTCGCAAGCGGGAGGGCACAATGAGCAGTTCTTC	CASSYSQAGGHNEQFF
many	TRBD2	TRBJ2-2	TRBV12-3/TRBV12-4	TGTGCCAGCAACAACGGGGGGAAAGGAGGGGAGCTGTTTTTT	CASNNGGKGGELFF
few	TRBD1	TRBJ1-6	TRBV28	TGTGCCAGCAGTTCGCCACTGACAGGGGGCGATTCACCCCTCCACTTT	CASSSPLTGGDSPLHF
few	-	TRBJ2-3	TRBV2	TGTGCCAGCAGTGTGGTTATTAGCGCGGCCAAGGATACGCAGTATTTT	CASSVVISAAKDTQYF
-	TRBD2	TRBJ2-1	TRBV29-1	TGCAGCGTTTCTAGCGGGAGCAATGAGCAGTTCTTC	CSVSSGSNEQFF
-	-	TRBJ2-7	TRBV28	TGTGCCAGCACCTTGGGCCAGGGTAACACCTACGAGCAGTACTTC	CASTLGQGNTYEQYF
many	TRBD2	TRBJ2-1	TRBV20-1	TGCAGTGCTGTAACCCTCGGGGGGGCCCCCTCCTACAATGAGCAGTTCTTC	CSAVTLGGAPSYNEQFF
-	-	TRBJ2-1	TRBV7-2	TGTGCCAGCAGCTCTGGGTTTTATGAGCAGTTCTTC	CASSSGFYEQFF
few	-	TRBJ1-1	TRBV28	TGTGCCAGCAGTCCTCCGGGGGCGCCCACTGAAGCTTTCTTT	CASSPPGAPTEAFF
many	-	TRBJ2-5	TRBV7-3	TGTGCCAGCAGCTTTTCTCCGGGGACCCAGTACTTC	CASSFSPGTQYF
few	TRBD2	TRBJ2-2	TRBV12-3/TRBV12-4	TGTGCCAGCAGTTTCTCCGGAGGGAGGGCCAATGTTGGGAGAAGGGAGCTGTTTTTT	CASSFSGGRANVGRRELFF
-	TRBD2	TRBJ2-5	TRBV11-2	TGTGCCAGCAGCACCCCGGGAATGCGGGAGAGGTACCAAGAGACCCAGTACTTC	CASSTPGMRERYQETQYF
many	-	TRBJ2-7	TRBV29-1	TGCAGCGTTGTGCGCGCCCTGGATTCCTACGAGCAGTACTTC	CSVVRALDSYEQYF
few	TRBD1	TRBJ1-5	TRBV2	TGTGCCAGCAGTGCCTCCGGGACAGGGTTTCGGCCCCAGCATTTT	CASSASGTGFRPQHF
few	TRBD1	TRBJ2-7	TRBV28	TGTGCCACCCGCGGACAGGGACCTGCTCAGCAGTACTTC	CATRGQGPAQQYF
many	-	TRBJ1-1	TRBV3-1	TGTGCCAGCAGCCAAGTGTCGCAGAGAACGACTGAAGCTTTCTTT	CASSQVSQRTTEAFF
many	-	TRBJ2-2	TRBV12-3/TRBV12-4	TGTGCCAGCAGGGCTAGGCAGACCGGGGAGCTGTTTTTT	CASRARQTGELFF
many	-	TRBJ1-2	TRBV7-9	TGTGCCAGCAGCGTTCCAGGGAACTATGGCTACACCTTC	CASSVPGNYGYTF
few	TRBD2	TRBJ2-2	TRBV6-2/TRBV6-3	TGTGCCAGCAGTTACAGGAGACTAGCGGGAGGGAGCACCGGGGAGCTGTTTTTT	CASSYRRLAGGSTGELFF
-	-	TRBJ2-7	TRBV25-1	TGTGCCAGCAGTGGGGGGACGGGGATCTACGAGCAGTACTTC	CASSGGTGIYEQYF
-	-	TRBJ2-2	TRBV11-2	TGTGCCAGCAGCTTAGGGAGCCACGGGACGGAAGTCACCGGGGAGCTGTTTTTT	CASSLGSHGTEVTGELFF
-	-	TRBJ2-7	TRBV28	TGTGCCAGCAGTTCCCTAGTGTTGTTTTACGAGCAGTACTTC	CASSSLVLFYEQYF
-	-	TRBJ2-1	TRBV6-2/TRBV6-3	TGTGCCAGCAGTTACCCCTCCAATGAGCAGTTCTTC	CASSYPSNEQFF
-	-	TRBJ2-7	TRBV5-1	TGCGCCAGCAGCACAGGGACACCCAATCCCACCTACGAGCAGTACTTC	CASSTGTPNPTYEQYF
few	TRBD2	TRBJ2-1	TRBV20-1	TGCAGTGCTAGAGATGAATCGCGGGGGGGCCTTAGGCATGAGCAGTTCTTC	CSARDESRGGLRHEQFF
many	-	TRBJ1-2	TRBV6-6	TGTGCCAGCAGTCTACAGGCAGGAAACTATGGCTACACCTTC	CASSLQAGNYGYTF
-	-	TRBJ1-6	TRBV9	TGTGCCAGCAGCGTAGTAGTGAATTCACCCCTCCACTTT	CASSVVVNSPLHF